Below, one T cell receptor beta chain is given with its context. Its target is unknown. The sample originates from a study of cytomegalovirus exposure and HLA in healthy donors. Study-wide results and caveats: The tendency of first-cohort TCR clusters to co-occur in the 90 to 150 validation repertoires was the finding of a later analysis.

Profiling relied on immunoSEQ multiplex PCR, and the TCRdb table lists in-frame clones only, not all of them. The table lists approximately 280,000 clones, around 86% of them singletons. Germline CDR1 reads MNHNS; CDR2 reads SASEGT. After removal of 7 bases from V and 10 bases from J, the junction contained 13 bases not matched to a gene. The CDR3 sequence is 14 residues long. The gene calls are TRBV6-1 and TRBJ2-1; 7 bases fit TRBD2. The receptor was isolated from a woman aged 18-29 years in good health and CMV-seronegative. Sequenced material: PBMCs. CDR3 nucleotide sequence: TGTGCCAGCATCGGACTAGAGGCCATTCGAGAGCAGTTCTTC. Its protein is CASIGLEAIREQFF.